The TCR beta chain under discussion was sequenced for a study of shared clonotypes between healthy human individuals. This CDR3 has 14 amino acids. V shed 2 bases and J shed 4 bases, with 9 bases lying between them. Germline CDR1 is SGHKS and CDR2 is YYEKEE (reference sequence). The protocol was immunoSEQ multiplex PCR, while the TCRdb copy is restricted to in-frame clones and leaves out a portion. The repertoire holds roughly 2.4 million clones, with nearly 97% as singletons. The sample consisted of naive CD4+ T cells sorted from blood. The sample's subset: CD45RA+ positively selected. This clonotype originated in a man between 18 and 35 years old in good health. The chain combines TRBV5-5 with TRBJ2-2, with a weak D call TRBD2 (5 bases). This CDR3 is CASSFPGSTGELFF. For the CDR3, the DNA is TGTGCCAGCAGCTTTCCGGGGTCCACCGGGGAGCTGTTTTTT. Filled out from reference TRBV5-5 and TRBJ2-2, the complete variable domain reads DAGVTQSPTHLIKTRGQQVTLRCSPISGHKSVSWYQQVLGQGPQFIFQYYEKEERGRGNFPDRFSARQFPNYSSELNVNALLLGDSALYLCASSFPGSTGELFFGEGSRLTVL.